These T cell receptor beta chains were read from a single sample in a study of regulatory T cells in long-lasting Graves disease. TCRdb re-derived calls from the multiplex PCR reads in MiXCR, one entry per CDR3 protein. The sample contains a few hundred thousand distinct CDR3 sequences, roughly 15% of which appear only once. The same specimen was also included in a second study, on T cells in Graves' hyperthyroidism and ophthalmopathy.

Here the sequenced sample was peripheral blood mononuclear cells (PBMCs), taken at new diagnosis, from a patient treated with antithyroid drugs. These TCRs come from a woman between 45 and 65 years old with Graves disease. Each CDR3 is given with its conserved first and last residue. The D gene is left open where the match is weak. For some rows the clone size is stated as once, few or many, or as a class when expanded; others skip it.

D gene	V gene	clone size	J gene	CDR3 protein	CDR3 DNA
NA	TRBV3-1	NA	TRBJ2-4	CASSQIGNAKNIQYF	TGTGCCAGCAGCCAAATCGGGAACGCCAAAAACATTCAGTACTTC
NA	TRBV7-8	many	TRBJ1-2	CASSSRDGLSGYTF	TGTGCCAGCAGCTCCCGGGACGGACTTTCGGGCTACACCTTC
TRBD2	TRBV6-1	many	TRBJ2-7	CASRAHRLAGDEQYF	TGTGCCAGCAGGGCCCATCGGCTAGCGGGAGACGAGCAGTACTTC
TRBD2	TRBV11-2	NA	TRBJ2-1	CASSSTSGRAYNEQFF	TGTGCCAGCAGTTCTACTAGCGGGAGGGCCTACAATGAGCAGTTCTTC
NA	TRBV30	many	TRBJ1-2	CAGHSGNYGYTF	TGTGCCGGACACTCAGGGAACTATGGCTACACCTTC
NA	TRBV5-4	few	TRBJ2-3	CASSHLPDTQYF	TGTGCCAGCAGCCATCTTCCAGATACGCAGTATTTT
NA	TRBV5-1	many	TRBJ2-2	CASSLVVAGAGELFF	TGCGCCAGCAGCTTGGTTGTCGCAGGGGCCGGGGAGCTGTTTTTT
TRBD2	TRBV7-9	NA	TRBJ2-3	CASSATSGNTDTQYF	TGTGCCAGCAGCGCTACTAGCGGAAACACAGATACGCAGTATTTT
NA	TRBV24-1	many	TRBJ2-1	CATSEGGSSYNEQFF	TGTGCCACCAGTGAAGGCGGCTCATCCTACAATGAGCAGTTCTTC
NA	TRBV10-3	few	TRBJ1-2	CAISEGGPSYLNYGYTF	TGTGCCATCAGTGAAGGGGGTCCCTCCTATCTAAACTATGGCTACACCTTC
TRBD2	TRBV27	NA	TRBJ2-1	CASSFQRTSGRANEQFF	TGTGCCAGCAGTTTTCAAAGGACTAGCGGGAGGGCAAATGAGCAGTTCTTC
TRBD1	TRBV5-5	few	TRBJ2-1	CASSLAGDRGYNEQFF	TGTGCCAGCAGCTTGGCCGGGGACAGGGGCTACAATGAGCAGTTCTTC
TRBD2	TRBV20-1	NA	TRBJ2-1	CSASGGTSGSSYNEQFF	TGCAGTGCTTCAGGCGGGACTAGCGGGAGCTCCTACAATGAGCAGTTCTTC
TRBD2	TRBV10-1	many	TRBJ2-7	CASSELTSGSPYEQYF	TGCGCCAGCAGTGAGCTAACTAGCGGGAGCCCCTACGAGCAGTACTTC
NA	TRBV28	NA	TRBJ2-3	CASSFASVGLSTDTQYF	TGTGCCAGCAGTTTCGCGTCCGTGGGTCTCAGCACAGATACGCAGTATTTT
NA	TRBV20-1	many	TRBJ2-7	CSARAGEAAYSYEQYF	TGCAGTGCTAGAGCCGGTGAGGCAGCGTACAGCTACGAGCAGTACTTC
NA	TRBV20-1	many	TRBJ1-1	CSARDRQNTEAFF	TGCAGTGCTAGAGACAGGCAGAACACTGAAGCTTTCTTT
TRBD2	TRBV5-1	NA	TRBJ2-3	CASSSGLASTDTQYF	TGCGCCAGCTCATCGGGACTAGCGTCCACAGATACGCAGTATTTT
TRBD2	TRBV11-2	many	TRBJ2-1	CASSSASGGNNEQFF	TGTGCCAGCAGCTCTGCAAGCGGGGGAAACAATGAGCAGTTCTTC
NA	TRBV27	many	TRBJ2-5	CASSGSGAWETQYF	TGTGCCAGCAGTGGCTCGGGAGCCTGGGAGACCCAGTACTTC
TRBD2	TRBV6-2/TRBV6-3	few	TRBJ2-7	CASSILAGGGSYEQYF	TGTGCCAGCAGTATCCTAGCGGGAGGAGGCTCCTACGAGCAGTACTTC
TRBD1	TRBV27	many	TRBJ1-6	CASSFWTGTISSPLHF	TGTGCCAGCAGTTTTTGGACAGGAACGATATCCTCACCCCTCCACTTT
NA	TRBV10-3	NA	TRBJ2-3	CAISPQGPASTDTQYF	TGTGCCATCAGCCCCCAGGGCCCAGCTAGCACAGATACGCAGTATTTT
TRBD1	TRBV19	few	TRBJ1-5	CASWTGRSNQPQHF	TGTGCCAGTTGGACAGGGCGTAGCAATCAGCCCCAGCATTTT
TRBD2	TRBV6-2/TRBV6-3	many	TRBJ2-1	CASSYRSGSSYNEQFF	TGTGCCAGCAGTTACCGGAGCGGGAGCTCCTACAATGAGCAGTTCTTC
TRBD2	TRBV9	few	TRBJ2-2	CASSVSLAGAGELFF	TGTGCCAGCAGCGTATCGTTAGCGGGAGCCGGGGAGCTGTTTTTT
TRBD1	TRBV3-1	NA	TRBJ2-1	CASSQDPLGGFFNEQFF	TGTGCCAGCAGCCAAGACCCTCTAGGGGGCTTCTTCAATGAGCAGTTCTTC
NA	TRBV30	many	TRBJ1-5	CAWSVPGGQPQHF	TGTGCCTGGAGTGTACCGGGCGGGCAGCCCCAGCATTTT
NA	TRBV27	many	TRBJ2-7	CASSFKAGRYEQYF	TGTGCCAGCAGTTTTAAGGCGGGGCGCTACGAGCAGTACTTC
NA	TRBV7-9	many	TRBJ1-1	CARTVLNTEAFF	TGTGCCAGGACAGTCTTGAACACTGAAGCTTTCTTT
TRBD1	TRBV24-1	many	TRBJ2-1	CATSESGQGKNEQFF	TGTGCCACCAGTGAGTCTGGACAGGGTAAAAATGAGCAGTTCTTC
NA	TRBV7-3	many	TRBJ1-6	CASSLMGDSYNSPLHF	TGTGCCAGCAGCTTAATGGGCGACAGCTATAATTCACCCCTCCACTTT
NA	TRBV6-1	NA	TRBJ2-2	CASSEWLVSGELFF	TGTGCCAGCAGTGAATGGCTAGTGTCCGGGGAGCTGTTTTTT
NA	TRBV24-1	many	TRBJ2-5	CATSDPDIQETQYF	TGTGCCACCAGTGACCCCGACATTCAAGAGACCCAGTACTTC
NA	TRBV6-1	many	TRBJ2-1	CASSEGWQSNEQFF	TGTGCCAGCAGTGAAGGGTGGCAGAGCAATGAGCAGTTCTTC
NA	TRBV28	NA	TRBJ1-4	CASSTPRGWGEKLFF	TGTGCCAGCAGTACCCCACGCGGTTGGGGTGAAAAACTGTTTTTT
TRBD2	TRBV6-1	NA	TRBJ2-1	CASGKLPGLGNNEQFF	TGTGCCAGCGGGAAACTACCGGGACTAGGTAACAATGAGCAGTTCTTC
NA	TRBV7-8	many	TRBJ1-1	CASSATGANTEAFF	TGTGCCAGCAGCGCGACAGGAGCTAACACTGAAGCTTTCTTT
TRBD1	TRBV5-5	NA	TRBJ2-1	CASSWTGANEQFF	TGTGCCAGCAGCTGGACAGGGGCGAATGAGCAGTTCTTC
NA	TRBV20-1	many	TRBJ1-4	CSAQRPVNEKLFF	TGCAGTGCACAGCGACCGGTTAATGAAAAACTGTTTTTT
NA	TRBV6-1	many	TRBJ2-2	CASRNTGELFF	TGTGCCAGCAGGAACACCGGGGAGCTGTTTTTT